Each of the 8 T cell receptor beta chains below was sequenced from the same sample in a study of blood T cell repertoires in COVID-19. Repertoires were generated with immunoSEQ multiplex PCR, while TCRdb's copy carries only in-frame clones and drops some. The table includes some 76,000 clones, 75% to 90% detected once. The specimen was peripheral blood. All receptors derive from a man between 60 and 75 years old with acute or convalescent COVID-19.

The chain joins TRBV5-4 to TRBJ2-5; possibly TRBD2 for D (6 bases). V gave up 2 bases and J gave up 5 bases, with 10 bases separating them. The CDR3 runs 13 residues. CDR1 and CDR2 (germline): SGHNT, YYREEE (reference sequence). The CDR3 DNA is TGTGCCAGCAGCTTAGCGGCGGGGGAGACCCAGTACTTC. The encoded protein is CASSLAAGETQYF.

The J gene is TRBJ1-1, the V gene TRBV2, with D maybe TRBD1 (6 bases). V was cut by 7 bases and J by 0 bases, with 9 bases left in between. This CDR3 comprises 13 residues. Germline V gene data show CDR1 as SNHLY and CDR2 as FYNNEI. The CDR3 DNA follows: TGTGCCAGCACCGGGACAATGAACACTGAAGCTTTCTTT. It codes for CASTGTMNTEAFF.

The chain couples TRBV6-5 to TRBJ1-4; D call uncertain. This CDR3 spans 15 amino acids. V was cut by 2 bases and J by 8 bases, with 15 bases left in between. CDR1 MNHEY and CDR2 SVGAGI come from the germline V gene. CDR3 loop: CASSYPAASGEKLFF. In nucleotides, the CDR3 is TGTGCCAGCAGTTACCCGGCAGCTTCGGGAGAAAAACTGTTTTTT.

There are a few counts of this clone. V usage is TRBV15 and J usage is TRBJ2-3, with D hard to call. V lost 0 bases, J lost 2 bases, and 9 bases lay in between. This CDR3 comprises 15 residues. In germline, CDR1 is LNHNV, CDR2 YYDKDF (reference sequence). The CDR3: CATSRDGADTDTQYF. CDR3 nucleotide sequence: TGTGCCACCAGCAGAGATGGTGCAGACACAGATACGCAGTATTTT.

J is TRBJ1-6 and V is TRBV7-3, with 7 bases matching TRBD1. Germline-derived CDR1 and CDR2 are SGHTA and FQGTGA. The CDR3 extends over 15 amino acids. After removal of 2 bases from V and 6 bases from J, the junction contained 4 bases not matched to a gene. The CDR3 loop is CASSLPGQINSPLHF. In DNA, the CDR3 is TGTGCCAGCAGCTTACCGGGACAGATTAATTCACCCCTCCACTTT.

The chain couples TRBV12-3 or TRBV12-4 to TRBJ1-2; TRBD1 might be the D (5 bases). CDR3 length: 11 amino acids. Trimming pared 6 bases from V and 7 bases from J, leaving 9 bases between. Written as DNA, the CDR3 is TGTGCCAGCAGGAGGGACTTTGGCTACACCTTC. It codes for CASRRDFGYTF.

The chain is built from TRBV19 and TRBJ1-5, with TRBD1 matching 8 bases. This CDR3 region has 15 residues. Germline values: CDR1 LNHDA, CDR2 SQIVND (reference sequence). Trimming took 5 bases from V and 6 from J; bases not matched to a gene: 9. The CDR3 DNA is TGTGCCAGTAGTCCCCAGGACAGGGCCGGTCAGCCCCAGCATTTT. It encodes CASSPQDRAGQPQHF.

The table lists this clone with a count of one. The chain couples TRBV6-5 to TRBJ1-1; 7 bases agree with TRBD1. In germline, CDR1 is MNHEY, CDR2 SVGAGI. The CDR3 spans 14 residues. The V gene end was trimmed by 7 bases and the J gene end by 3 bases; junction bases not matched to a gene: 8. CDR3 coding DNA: TGTGCCAGCACCCTGACAGGGCGGGACACTGAAGCTTTCTTT. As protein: CASTLTGRDTEAFF.